This TCR beta chain was captured in a study of post-analysis software for immune sequencing data. Study as a whole: Several disease courses (relapsing-remitting, secondary progressive and progressive-relapsing) of multiple sclerosis were included. Study results and caveats: Patients used a handful of TRBV segments, including TRBV5-6, TRBV5-1 and TRBV20-1, more often than controls. In multiple sclerosis, normalized Chao1 diversity was significantly below that of controls. Pronounced co-clustering by F measure was evident among identically batched samples.

Of note for this clonotype: Its target is not known.

Unique molecular identifiers were present in the TCR beta cDNA libraries. The T cell input of about 0.9 to 11 million gave roughly 0.5 million cDNA molecules. TCRdb re-called the PCR reads through MiXCR, storing one row per CDR3 protein. The data hold some 800,000 distinct CDR3 sequences, with just over 45% observed a single time. The CDR3 loop spans 15 amino acids. CDR1 DFQATT and CDR2 SNEGSKA come from the germline V gene (reference sequence). Between the trimmed V and J ends, which lost 3 bases and 4 bases, there was a span of 18 bases. What was sequenced was blood. The clonotype originates from a girl between 10 and 17 years old with multiple sclerosis. The V and J genes are TRBV20-1 and TRBJ1-2; D is possibly TRBD1 (6 bases). CDR3 sequence (DNA): TGCAGTGCTAGCAGGGGAGGCTCTGCACCCTATGGCTACACCTTC. Translation gives CSASRGGSAPYGYTF.